A selection of T cell receptor beta chains follows, all from one sample in a study of cytotoxic CD8 clonotypes in ibrutinib-treated CLL. TCRdb keeps only in-frame clones here, not all; method: immunoSEQ multiplex PCR. The profile covers about 56,000 clones, with 56% appearing a single time and roughly 21% taken by the ten largest. This sample comprised PBMCs, obtained after 24 months of ibrutinib treatment. These TCRs come from a human donor with chronic lymphocytic leukemia. Both conserved end residues are trimmed from each CDR3. Only some rows state a clone size, as once, few, many or a class for expanded clones.

-	12	TRBV30	TRBJ1-2	AWSVTRAGGGYT
few	12	TRBV7-8	TRBJ1-1	ASSRGRGTNEAF
-	13	TRBV27	TRBJ2-5	ASSLQGRPKETQY
-	13	TRBV5-1	TRBJ1-2	ASSLAQGSGYGYT
-	9	TRBV5-3	TRBJ1-1	ARSRMGWAF
-	9	TRBV5-1	TRBJ2-1	ASGSSSEQF
-	14	TRBV6-5	TRBJ2-2	ASSYDVPSDTGELF
many	13	TRBV30	TRBJ2-5	AWSVRTSGRETQY
many	13	TRBV6-1	TRBJ1-1	ASSGQGAISTEAF
few	14	TRBV16	TRBJ1-6	ASTPRGLDYNSPLH
many	10	TRBV18	TRBJ2-5	ASSPSQETQY
few	14	TRBV2	TRBJ1-3	ASRFGTAKSGNTIY
-	11	TRBV11-2	TRBJ2-3	ASSPSSRDTQY
-	10	TRBV5-1	TRBJ2-1	ASSPGYNEQF
once	12	TRBV10-3	TRBJ2-7	AISEGGRADEQY
large	13	TRBV6-5	TRBJ2-7	ASSYSIVRDDEQY
-	10	TRBV11-2	TRBJ2-7	ASSFGSLEQY
-	13	TRBV10-3	TRBJ2-2	AISGTSGGSGELF
-	9	TRBV7-6	TRBJ2-7	ASGQHYEQY
many	12	TRBV6-6	TRBJ1-3	ASSYSSSGNTIY